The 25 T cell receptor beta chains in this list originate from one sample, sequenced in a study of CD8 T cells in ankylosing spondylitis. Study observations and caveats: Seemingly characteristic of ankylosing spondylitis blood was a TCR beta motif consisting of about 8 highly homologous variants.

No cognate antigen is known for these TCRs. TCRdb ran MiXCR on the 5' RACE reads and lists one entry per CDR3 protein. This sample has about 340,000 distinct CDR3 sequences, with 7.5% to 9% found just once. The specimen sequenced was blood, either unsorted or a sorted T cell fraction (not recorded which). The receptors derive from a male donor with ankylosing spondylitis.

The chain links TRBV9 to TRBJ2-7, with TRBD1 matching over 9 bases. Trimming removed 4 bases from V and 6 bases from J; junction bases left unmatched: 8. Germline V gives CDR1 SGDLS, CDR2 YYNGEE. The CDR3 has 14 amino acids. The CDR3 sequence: CASSPRDRVREQYF. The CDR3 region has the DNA TGTGCCAGCAGCCCACGGGACAGGGTTCGCGAGCAGTACTTC.

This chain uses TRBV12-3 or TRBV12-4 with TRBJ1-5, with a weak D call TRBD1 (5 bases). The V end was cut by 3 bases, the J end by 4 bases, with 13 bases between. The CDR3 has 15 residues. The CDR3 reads CASSFGGMINQPQHF. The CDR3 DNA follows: TGTGCCAGCAGTTTTGGGGGTATGATAAATCAGCCCCAGCATTTT.

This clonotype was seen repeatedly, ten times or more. The CDR3 loop reads CASSPEGSRDQPQHF. CDR3 DNA sequence: TGTGCCAGCAGCCCTGAGGGGAGTCGGGATCAGCCCCAGCATTTT. The rearrangement joins TRBV7-2 to TRBJ1-5; TRBD1 is a possible D gene (5 bases). The CDR3 loop spans 15 amino acids. Germline lookup yields CDR1 SGHTA and CDR2 FQGNSA. V was cut by 5 bases and J by 5 bases, with 16 bases left in between. Combining the CDR3 with reference TRBV7-2 and TRBJ1-5 gives the whole variable domain GAGVSQSPSNKVTEKGKDVELRCDPISGHTALYWYRQSLGQGLEFLIYFQGNSAPDKSGLPSDRFSAERTGGSVSTLTIQRTQQEDSAVYLCASSPEGSRDQPQHFGDGTRLSIL.

The CDR3, as DNA: TGTGCCAGCAGTTACTCTGAAGCAACCTTGCAGTATTTT. Protein: CASSYSEATLQYF. The genes are TRBV6-5 and TRBJ2-3; D unclear. V lost 0 bases and J lost 11, with 12 bases in between. Germline lookup yields CDR1 MNHEY and CDR2 SVGAGI. This CDR3 region has 13 residues.

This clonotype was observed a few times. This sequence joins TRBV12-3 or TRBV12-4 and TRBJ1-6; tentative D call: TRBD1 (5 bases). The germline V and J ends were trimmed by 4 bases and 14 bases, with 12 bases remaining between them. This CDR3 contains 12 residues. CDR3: CASSSIRGTLHF. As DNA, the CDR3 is TGTGCCAGCAGTTCCATACGGGGGACCCTCCACTTT.

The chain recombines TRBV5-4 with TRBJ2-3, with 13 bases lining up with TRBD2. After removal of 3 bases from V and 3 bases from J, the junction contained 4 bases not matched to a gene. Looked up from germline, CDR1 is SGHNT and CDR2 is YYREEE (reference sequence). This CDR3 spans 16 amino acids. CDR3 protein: CASSSGLAGQTDTQYF. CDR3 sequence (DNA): TGTGCCAGCAGCTCGGGACTAGCGGGGCAAACAGATACGCAGTATTTT.

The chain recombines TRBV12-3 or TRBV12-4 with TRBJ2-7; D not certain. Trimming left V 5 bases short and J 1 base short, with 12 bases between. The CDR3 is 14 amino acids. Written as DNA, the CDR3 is TGTGCCAGCAGTGCCCCACACGTTTCCTACGAGCAGTACTTC. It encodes CASSAPHVSYEQYF.

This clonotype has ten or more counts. Here the CDR3 reads CASSPFAVGTEQFF. CDR3 sequence (DNA): TGTGCCAGCAGCCCGTTCGCTGTGGGAACCGAGCAGTTCTTC. The V and J genes are TRBV14 and TRBJ2-1; D is uncertain. V was shortened by 4 bases and J by 10 bases, with 17 bases between the two germline ends. The CDR3 runs to 14 residues. Per germline, CDR1 SGHDN and CDR2 FVKESK.

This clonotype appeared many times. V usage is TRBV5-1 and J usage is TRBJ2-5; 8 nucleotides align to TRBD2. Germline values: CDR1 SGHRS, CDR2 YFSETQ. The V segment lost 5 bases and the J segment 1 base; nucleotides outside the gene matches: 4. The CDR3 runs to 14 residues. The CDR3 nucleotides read TGCGCCAGCAGTGCTAGCGGGCTCCAAGAGACCCAGTACTTC. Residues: CASSASGLQETQYF.

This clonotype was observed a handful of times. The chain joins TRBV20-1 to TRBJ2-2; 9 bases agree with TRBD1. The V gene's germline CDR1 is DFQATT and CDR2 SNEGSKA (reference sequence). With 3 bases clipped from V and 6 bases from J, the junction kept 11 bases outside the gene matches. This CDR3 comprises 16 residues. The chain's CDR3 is CSARGAYRGLAGELFF. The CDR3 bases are TGCAGTGCTAGGGGGGCCTACAGGGGGCTCGCCGGGGAGCTGTTTTTT.

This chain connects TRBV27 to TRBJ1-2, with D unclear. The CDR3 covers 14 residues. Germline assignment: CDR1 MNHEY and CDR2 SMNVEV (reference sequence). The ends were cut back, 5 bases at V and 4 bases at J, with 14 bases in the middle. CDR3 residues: CASSRHRDSYGYTF. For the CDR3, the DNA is TGTGCCAGCAGTCGTCACCGGGATTCCTATGGCTACACCTTC.

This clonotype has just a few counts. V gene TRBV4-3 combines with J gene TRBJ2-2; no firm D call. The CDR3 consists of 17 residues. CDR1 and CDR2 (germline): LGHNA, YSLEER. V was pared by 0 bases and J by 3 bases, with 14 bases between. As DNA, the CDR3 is TGCGCCAGCAGCCAAGATCTTACGGGCTTCGACACCGGGGAGCTGTTTTTT. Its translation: CASSQDLTGFDTGELFF.

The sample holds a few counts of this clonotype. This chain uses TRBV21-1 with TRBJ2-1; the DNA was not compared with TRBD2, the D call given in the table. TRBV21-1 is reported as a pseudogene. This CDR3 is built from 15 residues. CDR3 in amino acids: CASNPPTGRPNEQFF. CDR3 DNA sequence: TGTGCCAGCAACCCTCCCACCGGACGTCCCAATGAGCAGTTCTTC.

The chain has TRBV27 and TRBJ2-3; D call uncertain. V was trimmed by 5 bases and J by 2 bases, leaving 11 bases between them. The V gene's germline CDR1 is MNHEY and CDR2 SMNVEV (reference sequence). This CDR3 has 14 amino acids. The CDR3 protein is CASSPRAYTDTQYF. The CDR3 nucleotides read TGTGCCAGCAGTCCCCGGGCCTACACAGATACGCAGTATTTT.

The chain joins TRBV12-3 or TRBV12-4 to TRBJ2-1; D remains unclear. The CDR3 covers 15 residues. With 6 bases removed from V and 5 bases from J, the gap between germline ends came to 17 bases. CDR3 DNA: TGTGCCAGCAGGCGAGCAGCTGTACCAGACAATGAGCAGTTCTTC. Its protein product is CASRRAAVPDNEQFF.

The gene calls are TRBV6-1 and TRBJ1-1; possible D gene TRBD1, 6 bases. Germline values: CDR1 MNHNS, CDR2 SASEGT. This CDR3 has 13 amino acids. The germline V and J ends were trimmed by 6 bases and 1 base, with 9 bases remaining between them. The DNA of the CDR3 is TGTGCCAGCAGGGTGGACAGGAACACTGAAGCTTTCTTT. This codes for CASRVDRNTEAFF.

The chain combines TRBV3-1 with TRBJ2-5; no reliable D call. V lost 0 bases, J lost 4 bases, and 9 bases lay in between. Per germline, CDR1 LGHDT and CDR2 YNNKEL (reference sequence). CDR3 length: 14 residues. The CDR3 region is CASSQELGGETQYF. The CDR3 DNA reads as TGTGCCAGCAGCCAAGAACTGGGCGGAGAGACCCAGTACTTC.

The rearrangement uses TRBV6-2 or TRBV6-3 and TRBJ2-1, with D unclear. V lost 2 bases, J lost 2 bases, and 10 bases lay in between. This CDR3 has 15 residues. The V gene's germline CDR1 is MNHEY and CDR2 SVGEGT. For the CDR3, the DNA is TGTGCCAGCAGTTACCCGACGCCAACCTACAATGAGCAGTTCTTC. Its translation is CASSYPTPTYNEQFF.

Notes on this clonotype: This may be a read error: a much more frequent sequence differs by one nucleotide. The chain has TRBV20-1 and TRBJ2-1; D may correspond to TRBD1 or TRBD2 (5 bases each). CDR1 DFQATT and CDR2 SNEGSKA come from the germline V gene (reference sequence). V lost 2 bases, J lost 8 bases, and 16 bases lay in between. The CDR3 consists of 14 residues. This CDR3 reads CSARISVLGDEQFF. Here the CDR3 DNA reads TGCAGTGCTAGAATTAGCGTTTTGGGGGATGAGCAGTTCTTC.

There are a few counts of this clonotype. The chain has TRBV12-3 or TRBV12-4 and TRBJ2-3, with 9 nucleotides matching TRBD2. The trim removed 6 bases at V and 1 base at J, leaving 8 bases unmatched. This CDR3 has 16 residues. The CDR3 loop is CASSPLAGVGTDTQYF. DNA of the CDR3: TGTGCCAGCAGCCCCTTAGCGGGAGTTGGCACAGATACGCAGTATTTT.

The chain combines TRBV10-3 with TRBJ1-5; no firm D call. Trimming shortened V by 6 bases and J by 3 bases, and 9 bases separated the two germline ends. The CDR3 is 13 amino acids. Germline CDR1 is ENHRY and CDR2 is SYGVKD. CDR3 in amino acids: CAIRRGSNQPQHF. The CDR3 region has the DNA TGTGCCATCAGGAGAGGGTCCAATCAGCCCCAGCATTTT.

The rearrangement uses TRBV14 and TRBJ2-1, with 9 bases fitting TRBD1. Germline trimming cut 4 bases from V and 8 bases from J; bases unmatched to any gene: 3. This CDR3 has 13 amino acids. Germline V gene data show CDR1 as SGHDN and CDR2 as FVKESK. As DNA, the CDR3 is TGTGCCAGCAGCCGATACAGGGGGCATGAGCAGTTCTTC. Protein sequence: CASSRYRGHEQFF.

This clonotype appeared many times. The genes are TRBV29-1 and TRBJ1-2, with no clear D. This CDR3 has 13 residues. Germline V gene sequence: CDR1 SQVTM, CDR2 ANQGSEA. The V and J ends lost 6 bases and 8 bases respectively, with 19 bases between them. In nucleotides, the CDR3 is TGCAGCGTCCCATTTTTTGAGAGCGAGGGCTACACCTTC. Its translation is CSVPFFESEGYTF.

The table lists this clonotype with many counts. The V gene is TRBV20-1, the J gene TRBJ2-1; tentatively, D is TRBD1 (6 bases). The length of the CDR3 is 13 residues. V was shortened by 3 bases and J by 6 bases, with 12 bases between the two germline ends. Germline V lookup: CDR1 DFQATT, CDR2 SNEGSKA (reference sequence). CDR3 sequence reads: CSASLKQGNEQFF. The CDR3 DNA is TGCAGTGCTAGCCTTAAACAGGGCAATGAGCAGTTCTTC.

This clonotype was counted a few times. The CDR3 sequence is CATSRDRASENIQYF. The CDR3 nucleotides are TGTGCCACCAGCAGAGATCGGGCTAGCGAAAACATTCAGTACTTC. The chain couples TRBV15 to TRBJ2-4; TRBD2 might be the D (6 bases). Germline CDR1 LNHNV, CDR2 YYDKDF (reference sequence). Trimming left V 0 bases short and J 5 bases short, with 11 bases between. CDR3 size: 15 residues. Supplemented by reference TRBV15 and TRBJ2-4, the full variable domain reads DAMVIQNPRYQVTQFGKPVTLSCSQTLNHNVMYWYQQKSSQAPKLLFHYYDKDFNNEADTPDNFQSRRPNTSFCFLDIRSPGLGDTAMYLCATSRDRASENIQYFGAGTRLSVL.